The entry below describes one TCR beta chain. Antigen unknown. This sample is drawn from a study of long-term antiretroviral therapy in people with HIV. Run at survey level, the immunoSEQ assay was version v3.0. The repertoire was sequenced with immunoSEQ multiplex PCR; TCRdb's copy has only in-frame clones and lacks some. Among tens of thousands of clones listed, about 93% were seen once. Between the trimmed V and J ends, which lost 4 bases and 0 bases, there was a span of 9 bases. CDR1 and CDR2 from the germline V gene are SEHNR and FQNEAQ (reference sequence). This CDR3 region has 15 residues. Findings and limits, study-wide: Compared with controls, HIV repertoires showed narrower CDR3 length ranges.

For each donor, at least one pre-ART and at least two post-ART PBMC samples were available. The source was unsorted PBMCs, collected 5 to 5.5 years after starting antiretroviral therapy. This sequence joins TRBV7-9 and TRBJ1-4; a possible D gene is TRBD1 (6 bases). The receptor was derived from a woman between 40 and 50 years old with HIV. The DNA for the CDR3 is TGTGCCAGCAGCTCCGGACAGACAACTAATGAAAAACTGTTTTTT. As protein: CASSSGQTTNEKLFF.